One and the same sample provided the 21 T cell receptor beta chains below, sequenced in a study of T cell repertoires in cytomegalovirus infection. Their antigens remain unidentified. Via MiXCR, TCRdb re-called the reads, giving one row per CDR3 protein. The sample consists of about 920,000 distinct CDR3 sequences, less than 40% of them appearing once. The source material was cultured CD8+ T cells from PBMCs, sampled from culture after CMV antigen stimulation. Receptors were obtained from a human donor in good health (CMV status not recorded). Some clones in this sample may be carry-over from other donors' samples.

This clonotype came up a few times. CDR3 residues: CACRKAQGYSNQPQHF. CDR3 bases: TGTGCCTGTCGGAAAGCGCAAGGTTATAGCAATCAGCCCCAGCATTTT. V is TRBV28 and J is TRBJ1-5, with unresolved D. Germline V lookup: CDR1 MDHEN, CDR2 SYDVKM. The germline V and J ends were trimmed by 11 bases and 0 bases, with 20 bases remaining between them. This CDR3 is 16 amino acids long.

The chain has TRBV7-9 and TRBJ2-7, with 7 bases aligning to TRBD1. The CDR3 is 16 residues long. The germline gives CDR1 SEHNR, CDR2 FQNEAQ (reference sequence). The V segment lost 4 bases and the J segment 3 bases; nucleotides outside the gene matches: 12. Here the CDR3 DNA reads TGTGCCAGCAGCTCGACGACAGGGAGTGGAATCTACGAGCAGTACTTC. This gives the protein CASSSTTGSGIYEQYF.

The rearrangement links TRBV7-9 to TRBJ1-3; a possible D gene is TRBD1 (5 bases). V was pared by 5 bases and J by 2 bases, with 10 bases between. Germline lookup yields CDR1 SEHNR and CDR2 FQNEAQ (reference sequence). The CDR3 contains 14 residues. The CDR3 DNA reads TGTGCCAGCAGCCATATGGGGCCTGGAAACACCATATATTTT. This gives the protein CASSHMGPGNTIYF.

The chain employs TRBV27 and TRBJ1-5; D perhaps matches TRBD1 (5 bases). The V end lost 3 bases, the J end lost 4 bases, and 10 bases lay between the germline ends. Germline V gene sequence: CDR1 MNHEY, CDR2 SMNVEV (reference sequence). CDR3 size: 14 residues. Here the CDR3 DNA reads TGTGCCAGCAGTTTTACAGGTCGGAATCAGCCCCAGCATTTT. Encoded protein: CASSFTGRNQPQHF.

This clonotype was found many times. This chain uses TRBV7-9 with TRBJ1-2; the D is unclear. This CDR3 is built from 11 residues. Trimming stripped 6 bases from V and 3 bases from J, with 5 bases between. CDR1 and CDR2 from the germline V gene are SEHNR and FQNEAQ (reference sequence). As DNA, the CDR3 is TGTGCCAGCAGGTCGGACTATGGCTACACCTTC. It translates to CASRSDYGYTF. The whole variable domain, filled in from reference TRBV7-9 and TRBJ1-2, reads DTGVSQNPRHKITKRGQNVTFRCDPISEHNRLYWYRQTLGQGPEFLTYFQNEAQLEKSRLLSDRFSAERPKGSFSTLEIQRTEQGDSAMYLCASRSDYGYTFGSGTRLTVV.

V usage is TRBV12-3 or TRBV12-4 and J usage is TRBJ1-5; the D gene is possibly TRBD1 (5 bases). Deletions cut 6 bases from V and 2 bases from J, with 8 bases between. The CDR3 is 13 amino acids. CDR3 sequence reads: CASRQAGNQPQHF. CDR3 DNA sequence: TGTGCCAGCAGACAGGCGGGCAATCAGCCCCAGCATTTT.

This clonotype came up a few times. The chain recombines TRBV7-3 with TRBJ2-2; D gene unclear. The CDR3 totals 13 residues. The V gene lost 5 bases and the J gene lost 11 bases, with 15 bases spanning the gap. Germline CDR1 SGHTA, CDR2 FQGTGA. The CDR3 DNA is TGTGCCAGCAGCATTACATCCCGGCGAGAGCTGTTTTTT. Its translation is CASSITSRRELFF.

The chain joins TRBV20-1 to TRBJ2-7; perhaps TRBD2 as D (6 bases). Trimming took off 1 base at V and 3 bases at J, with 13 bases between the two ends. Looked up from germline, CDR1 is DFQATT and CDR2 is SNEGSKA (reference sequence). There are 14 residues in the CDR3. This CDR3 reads CSARGRDSNYEQYF. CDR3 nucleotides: TGCAGTGCTAGAGGGCGGGATTCCAACTACGAGCAGTACTTC.

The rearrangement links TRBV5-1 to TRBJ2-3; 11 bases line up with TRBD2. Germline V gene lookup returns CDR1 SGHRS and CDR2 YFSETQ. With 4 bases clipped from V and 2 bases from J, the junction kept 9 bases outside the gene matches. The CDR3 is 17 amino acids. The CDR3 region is CASSPGLAGEITDTQYF. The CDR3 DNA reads TGCGCCAGCAGCCCCGGACTAGCGGGCGAGATCACAGATACGCAGTATTTT.

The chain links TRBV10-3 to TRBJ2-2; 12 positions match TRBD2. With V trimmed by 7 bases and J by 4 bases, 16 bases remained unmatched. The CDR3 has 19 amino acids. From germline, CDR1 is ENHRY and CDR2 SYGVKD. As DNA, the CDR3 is TGTGCCATCATTACGACTAGCGGGGGCCCCAATCCTAGCACCGGGGAGCTGTTTTTT. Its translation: CAIITTSGGPNPSTGELFF.

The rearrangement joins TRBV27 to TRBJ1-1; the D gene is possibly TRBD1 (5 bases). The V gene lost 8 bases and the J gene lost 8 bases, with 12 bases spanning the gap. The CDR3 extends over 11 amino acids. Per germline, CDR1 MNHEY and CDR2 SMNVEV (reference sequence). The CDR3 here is CASGGTSEAFF. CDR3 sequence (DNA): TGTGCCAGCGGCGGGACGTCAGAAGCTTTCTTT.

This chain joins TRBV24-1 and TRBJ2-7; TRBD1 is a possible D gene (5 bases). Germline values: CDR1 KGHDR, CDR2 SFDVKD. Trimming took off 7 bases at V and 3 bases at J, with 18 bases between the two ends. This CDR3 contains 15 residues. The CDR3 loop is CATSRGHQPNYEQYV. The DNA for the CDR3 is TGTGCCACCAGCCGAGGACACCAACCCAACTACGAGCAGTACGTC.

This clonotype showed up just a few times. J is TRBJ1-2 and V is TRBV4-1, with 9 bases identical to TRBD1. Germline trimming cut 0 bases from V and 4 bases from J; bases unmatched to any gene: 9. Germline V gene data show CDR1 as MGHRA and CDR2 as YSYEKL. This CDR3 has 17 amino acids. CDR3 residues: CASSQERRDRAAYGYTF. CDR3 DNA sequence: TGCGCCAGCAGCCAAGAGAGGAGGGACAGGGCGGCCTATGGCTACACCTTC.

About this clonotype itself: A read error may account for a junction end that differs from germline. CDR3 amino acids: CTSSQVGEVGYTF. CDR3 nucleotides: TGCACCAGCAGCCAAGTTGGGGAAGTTGGCTACACCTTC. The chain carries TRBV4-1 and TRBJ1-2; D uncertain. The CDR3 length is 13 residues. Germline assignment: CDR1 MGHRA and CDR2 YSYEKL.

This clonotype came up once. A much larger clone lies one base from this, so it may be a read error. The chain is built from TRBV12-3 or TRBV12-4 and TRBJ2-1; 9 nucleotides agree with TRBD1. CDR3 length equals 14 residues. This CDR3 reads CTSLRTGEVNEQFF. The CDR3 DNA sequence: TGTACCAGCTTACGGACAGGGGAAGTCAATGAGCAGTTCTTC.

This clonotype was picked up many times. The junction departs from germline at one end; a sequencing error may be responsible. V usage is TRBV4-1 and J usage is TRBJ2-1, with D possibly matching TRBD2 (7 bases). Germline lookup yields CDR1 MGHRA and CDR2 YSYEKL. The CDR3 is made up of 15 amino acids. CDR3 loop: CASSQGGGSYNEQFF. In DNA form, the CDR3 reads TGTGCCAGCAGCCAAGGGGGGGGGTCCTACAATGAGCAGTTCTTC.

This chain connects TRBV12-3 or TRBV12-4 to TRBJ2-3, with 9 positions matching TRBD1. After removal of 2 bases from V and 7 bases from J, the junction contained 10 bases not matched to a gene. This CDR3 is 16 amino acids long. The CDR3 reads CASSLFGDRARNTQYF. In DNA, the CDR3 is TGTGCCAGCAGTTTATTCGGGGACAGGGCTAGAAATACGCAGTATTTT.

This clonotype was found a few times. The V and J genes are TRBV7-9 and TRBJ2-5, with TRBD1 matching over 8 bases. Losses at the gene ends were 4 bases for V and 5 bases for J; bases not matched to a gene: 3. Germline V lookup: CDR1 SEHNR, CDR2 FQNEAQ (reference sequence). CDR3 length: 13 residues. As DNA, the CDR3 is TGTGCCAGCAGCTGGACAGGGATGGAGACCCAGTACTTC. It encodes CASSWTGMETQYF. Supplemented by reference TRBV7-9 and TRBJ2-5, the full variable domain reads DTGVSQNPRHKITKRGQNVTFRCDPISEHNRLYWYRQTLGQGPEFLTYFQNEAQLEKSRLLSDRFSAERPKGSFSTLEIQRTEQGDSAMYLCASSWTGMETQYFGPGTRLLVL.

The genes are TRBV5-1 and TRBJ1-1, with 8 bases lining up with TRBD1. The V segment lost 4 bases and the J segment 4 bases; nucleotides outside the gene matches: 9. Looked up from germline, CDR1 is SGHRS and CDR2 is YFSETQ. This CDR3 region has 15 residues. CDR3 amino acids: CASSPYGQGGTEAFF. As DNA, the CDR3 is TGCGCCAGCAGCCCGTACGGACAGGGCGGCACTGAAGCTTTCTTT.

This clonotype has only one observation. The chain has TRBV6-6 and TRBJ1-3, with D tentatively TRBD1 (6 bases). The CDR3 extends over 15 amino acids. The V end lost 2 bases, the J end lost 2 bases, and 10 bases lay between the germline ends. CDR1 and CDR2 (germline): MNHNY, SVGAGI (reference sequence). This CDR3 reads CASSYLTGTGNTIYF. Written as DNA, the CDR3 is TGTGCCAGCAGTTACCTCACAGGGACTGGAAACACCATATATTTT.

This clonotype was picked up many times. The CDR3 DNA is TGTGCCAGCAGCGTAACCGGGTCCCCAGGAAACAATCAGCCCCAGCATTTT. This encodes CASSVTGSPGNNQPQHF. This sequence joins TRBV7-8 and TRBJ1-5; the D is unclear. V was clipped by 5 bases and J by 3 bases, with 20 bases between them. The CDR3 length is 17 residues. Per the germline V gene, CDR1 is SGHVS and CDR2 is FQNEAQ.